The entry that follows covers one T cell receptor beta chain sequence. The target antigen is unknown. This entry belongs to a study of cytomegalovirus exposure and HLA in healthy donors. For the study at large: The roughly 130 validation repertoires used the same platform as the roughly 670 first-cohort repertoires, a later analysis reported. Study-level findings and limits: Researchers catalogued under 200 TCR beta chains as cytomegalovirus-associated. Many donors carried some public TCRs, although rarity characterized most TCR sequences. Published work reported that the classifier diagnosed cytomegalovirus status with high specificity and sensitivity.

Assay: immunoSEQ multiplex PCR; the TCRdb copy retains only in-frame clones and omits some. The table shows under 200,000 clones, with approximately 86% occurring only once. The V gene lost 4 bases and the J gene lost 7 bases, with 16 bases spanning the gap. The length of the CDR3 is 14 residues. Germline lookup yields CDR1 MNHEY and CDR2 SMNVEV (reference sequence). The chain carries TRBV27 and TRBJ1-1, with a weak D call TRBD1 (6 bases). The TCR was taken from a young woman in good health and CMV-seronegative. Input material: PBMCs. CDR3 DNA: TGTGCCAGCAGTTCCATCCACGGACAGTTTGAAGCTTTCTTT. Amino acids: CASSSIHGQFEAFF.